A single sample is the source of the 8 T cell receptor beta chains below, sequenced in a study of PD-1 blockade in mismatch repair-deficient tumors. Data came from immunoSEQ multiplex PCR; TCRdb stores just in-frame clones and leaves some out. This table holds tens of thousands of clones, approximately 78% found once. The material was peripheral blood, obtained 2 weeks after starting pembrolizumab. The receptor set was obtained from an adult with mismatch repair-deficient cancer.

The rearrangement links TRBV6-5 to TRBJ1-1, with no clear D. This CDR3 has 14 residues. Germline CDR1 MNHEY, CDR2 SVGAGI. The V gene lost 0 bases and the J gene lost 1 base, with 6 bases spanning the gap. The CDR3 is CASSYSMGNTEAFF. CDR3 DNA: TGTGCCAGCAGTTACTCGATGGGGAACACTGAAGCTTTCTTT.

The chain couples TRBV4-3 to TRBJ2-4, with TRBD2 identical over 13 bases. Germline CDR1 reads LGHNA; CDR2 reads YSLEER. With 2 bases clipped from V and 8 bases from J, the junction kept 9 bases outside the gene matches. The CDR3 has 17 residues. The CDR3 spells CASSQSLAGGSGDIQYF. In DNA, the CDR3 is TGCGCCAGCAGCCAATCACTAGCGGGGGGGTCTGGCGACATTCAGTACTTC.

The genes are TRBV25-1 and TRBJ1-4; 10 bases fit TRBD1. CDR1 is MGHDK and CDR2 is SYGVNS in the germline V gene. V gave up 6 bases and J gave up 6 bases; unmatched junction bases: 7. The CDR3 is 15 residues long. The CDR3 region is CASSPDRGLDEKLFF. CDR3 DNA sequence: TGTGCCAGCAGCCCTGACAGGGGGCTGGATGAAAAACTGTTTTTT.

Written as DNA, the CDR3 is TGTGCCAGCAGCCTCCGTCCAGGTAGCTCCTACGAGCAGTACTTC. Translated: CASSLRPGSSYEQYF. The chain recombines TRBV27 with TRBJ2-7; D remains ambiguous. The ends were cut back, 6 bases at V and 0 bases at J, with 15 bases in the middle. Germline-derived CDR1 and CDR2 are MNHEY and SMNVEV (reference sequence). CDR3 length: 15 residues.

V and J are TRBV4-1 and TRBJ2-7, with D uncertain. Germline-derived CDR1 and CDR2 are MGHRA and YSYEKL. The CDR3 covers 14 residues. Trimming cost V 1 base and J 2 bases, with 9 bases left between them. The chain's CDR3 is CASSQALLTYEQYF. Here the CDR3 DNA reads TGCGCCAGCAGCCAAGCCCTTCTAACCTACGAGCAGTACTTC.

The rearrangement uses TRBV28 and TRBJ2-7; D ambiguous. The CDR3 extends over 14 amino acids. V shed 6 bases and J shed 3 bases, with 15 bases lying between them. The V gene's germline CDR1 is MDHEN and CDR2 SYDVKM. CDR3 region: CASRLGPKNYEQYF. CDR3 sequence (DNA): TGTGCCAGCAGATTGGGTCCCAAAAACTACGAGCAGTACTTC.

V usage is TRBV19 and J usage is TRBJ1-5, with 8 nucleotides matching TRBD1. Germline V lookup: CDR1 LNHDA, CDR2 SQIVND (reference sequence). V gave up 3 bases and J gave up 2 bases; unmatched junction bases: 15. This CDR3 is 19 amino acids long. The CDR3 DNA reads as TGTGCCAGTAGTATCGGGCTCGGCAGGGGGCGAGTCCGCAATCAGCCCCAGCATTTT. Translated, it gives CASSIGLGRGRVRNQPQHF.

The CDR3 region has the DNA TGTGCCAGCATGACAGGTATTATCTTCACTGAAGCTTTCTTT. Its protein product is CASMTGIIFTEAFF. The V and J genes are TRBV2 and TRBJ1-1; D perhaps matches TRBD1 (6 bases). This CDR3 is 14 amino acids long. Germline CDR1 and CDR2: SNHLY and FYNNEI. Between the trimmed V and J ends, which lost 7 bases and 4 bases, there was a span of 16 bases.